One and the same sample provided the 14 T cell receptor beta chains below, sequenced in a study of cytomegalovirus exposure and HLA in healthy donors. Vbeta (60) and Jbeta (13) primers were used in the PCR. Some clones are missing from TCRdb's copy, which holds only in-frame ones; the method was immunoSEQ multiplex PCR. The sample shows roughly 98,000 clones, roughly 74% of them seen only once. The sequenced sample consisted of PBMCs. These receptors all stem from a woman in her 70s in good health and CMV-seropositive.

CDR3 in DNA: TGTGCCAGCAGAGCCGGGAGGGGGACGAGCAATCAGCCCCAGCATTTT. This gives the protein CASRAGRGTSNQPQHF. The V call is TRBV6-6, the J call TRBJ1-5, with D perhaps matching TRBD1 (6 bases). The CDR3 covers 16 residues. The germline gives CDR1 MNHNY, CDR2 SVGAGI (reference sequence). Between the trimmed V and J ends, which lost 6 bases and 1 base, there was a span of 16 bases.

The chain links TRBV7-2 to TRBJ2-3; 7 positions match TRBD2. The length of the CDR3 is 16 residues. Per the germline V gene, CDR1 is SGHTA and CDR2 is FQGNSA. Germline trimming cut 5 bases from V and 2 bases from J; bases unmatched to any gene: 10. The CDR3 sequence: CASSINLADPTDTQYF. DNA for the CDR3: TGTGCCAGCAGCATAAACCTAGCGGACCCCACAGATACGCAGTATTTT. The full variable domain, completed using reference TRBV7-2 and TRBJ2-3, is GAGVSQSPSNKVTEKGKDVELRCDPISGHTALYWYRQSLGQGLEFLIYFQGNSAPDKSGLPSDRFSAERTGGSVSTLTIQRTQQEDSAVYLCASSINLADPTDTQYFGPGTRLTVL.

The genes are TRBV7-3 and TRBJ2-5; D perhaps matches TRBD2 (6 bases). Per germline, CDR1 SGHTA and CDR2 FQGTGA. The length of the CDR3 is 15 residues. V was trimmed by 1 base and J by 9 bases, leaving 18 bases between them. The CDR3 sequence is CASSLMPGLTKAQYF. The CDR3 region has the DNA TGTGCCAGCAGCTTAATGCCGGGACTGACAAAGGCCCAGTACTTC.

The chain joins TRBV5-4 to TRBJ1-6, with D perhaps TRBD1 (5 bases). V dropped 4 bases and J dropped 7 bases, with 15 bases sitting between them. There are 15 residues in the CDR3. The germline V gene has CDR1 SGHNT and CDR2 YYREEE (reference sequence). The DNA of the CDR3 is TGTGCCAGCAGCCAGCTCGGGGGACCGAATTCACCCCTCCACTTT. Amino acid sequence: CASSQLGGPNSPLHF.

The chain employs TRBV6-1 and TRBJ2-1, with 8 nucleotides matching TRBD2. The CDR3 runs to 16 residues. Germline CDR1 is MNHNS and CDR2 is SASEGT. Trimming cost V 2 bases and J 3 bases; bases outside gene matches: 6. For the CDR3, the DNA is TGTGCCAGCAGTGAATCGGCGGGGGGTAACTACAATGAGCAGTTCTTC. It encodes CASSESAGGNYNEQFF.

The table lists this clone with a count of one. The chain joins TRBV14 to TRBJ1-2; 8 bases match TRBD1. The CDR3 is 15 residues long. The V gene's germline CDR1 is SGHDN and CDR2 FVKESK. The ends lost 4 bases at V and 6 bases at J; junction bases unmatched: 10. The CDR3 DNA reads TGTGCCAGCAGCCGAGACCACACCAGGGGGCATGGCTACACCTTC. Residues: CASSRDHTRGHGYTF.

The chain couples TRBV5-8 to TRBJ1-5; the D gene is possibly TRBD1 (5 bases). Trimming removed 4 bases from V and 0 bases from J, with 8 bases in between. The CDR3 runs to 14 residues. CDR1 and CDR2 (germline): SGHTS, YDEGEE. The CDR3 spells CASSPGGSNQPQHF. CDR3 coding DNA: TGTGCCAGCAGCCCCGGGGGTAGCAATCAGCCCCAGCATTTT.

The rearrangement joins TRBV4-1 to TRBJ1-3, with D maybe TRBD1 (5 bases). The CDR3 has 15 residues. V shed 0 bases and J shed 1 base, with 7 bases lying between them. Germline CDR1 MGHRA, CDR2 YSYEKL. CDR3 DNA sequence: TGCGCCAGCAGCCAAGATCCAGGGTCTGGAAACACCATATATTTT. Residues: CASSQDPGSGNTIYF.

The V and J genes are TRBV7-9 and TRBJ2-4; 8 nucleotides agree with TRBD1. The trim removed 5 bases at V and 9 bases at J, leaving 15 bases unmatched. CDR1 SEHNR and CDR2 FQNEAQ come from the germline V gene (reference sequence). The CDR3 runs 16 residues. This CDR3 reads CASSQGQALALGIQYF. The DNA of the CDR3 is TGTGCCAGCAGCCAGGGACAGGCCCTCGCTTTGGGCATTCAGTACTTC.

This chain links TRBV5-1 with TRBJ2-5; TRBD1 agrees at 8 bases. The end of the DNA is better explained by TRBJ2-7, so the J call may be wrong. The CDR3 consists of 15 residues. The V gene's germline CDR1 is SGHRS and CDR2 YFSETQ. The CDR3 DNA reads TGCGCCAGCAGCTTAACGGGGACAGGCTCCTACGAGCAGTACTTC. It yields the protein CASSLTGTGSYEQYF.

The V gene is TRBV27, the J gene TRBJ2-3; 13 nucleotides agree with TRBD2. V gave up 5 bases and J gave up 4 bases; unmatched junction bases: 6. The CDR3 is 16 residues long. Germline-derived CDR1 and CDR2 are MNHEY and SMNVEV (reference sequence). CDR3 in amino acids: CASSATSGRAADTQYF. The DNA of the CDR3 is TGTGCCAGCAGTGCTACTAGCGGGAGGGCCGCAGATACGCAGTATTTT.

This clone occurred a few times. The chain has TRBV6-5 and TRBJ1-5, with 10 bases lining up with TRBD1. Trimming took 6 bases from V and 2 from J; bases not matched to a gene: 4. The CDR3 contains 15 residues. Germline values: CDR1 MNHEY, CDR2 SVGAGI. The CDR3 sequence is CASRSGTGGNQPQHF. CDR3 nucleotide sequence: TGTGCCAGCAGATCCGGGACAGGGGGCAATCAGCCCCAGCATTTT.

The rearrangement uses TRBV6-5 and TRBJ2-7; tentatively, D is TRBD1 (5 bases). V was trimmed by 3 bases and J by 7 bases, leaving 19 bases between them. CDR1 and CDR2 (germline): MNHEY, SVGAGI. This CDR3 is built from 15 residues. CDR3 amino acids: CASSYTTVRAGEQYF. The CDR3 region has the DNA TGTGCCAGCAGTTATACGACAGTTAGGGCTGGAGAGCAGTACTTC.

The CDR3 here is CASSSPSAKDTQYF. CDR3 sequence (DNA): TGTGCCAGCAGTTCCCCTAGCGCCAAAGATACGCAGTATTTT. The chain is built from TRBV28 and TRBJ2-3; possible D gene TRBD2, 6 bases. This CDR3 has 14 residues. CDR1 is MDHEN and CDR2 is SYDVKM in the germline V gene. The V and J ends lost 4 bases and 5 bases respectively, with 13 bases between them.